This entry concerns a single T cell receptor beta chain. The data were obtained in a study of response to subunit inactivated influenza vaccine. The CDR3 has 14 residues. CDR1 and CDR2 (germline): GTSNPN, SVGIG (reference sequence). The trim removed 2 bases at V and 0 bases at J, leaving 3 bases unmatched. MiXCR, run by TCRdb on the RT-PCR reads, gives a single entry per CDR3 protein. The repertoire holds about 570,000 distinct CDR3 sequences, with about 11% as singletons. These same records also appear under a second study, on T cells expressing NK-cell markers. This second study notes: With UMIs, 5'RACE template switching was used to make TCR beta cDNA. Each of several donors carried dominant NKG2C+ clonotypes accounting for about 1.0-7.5% of CD8+ T cells. In a handful of donors, dominant clonotypes made up about 25-65% of CD3+CD56-NKG2C+ cells.

This sequence originates from a man aged 50 to 60 who received an inactivated influenza vaccine. This specimen consisted of PBMCs from blood, obtained on the day of vaccination. The chain is built from TRBV30 and TRBJ2-7, with 8 bases fitting TRBD1. The CDR3 spells CAWSFGTGSYEQYF. In DNA form, the CDR3 reads TGTGCCTGGAGTTTTGGGACAGGCTCCTACGAGCAGTACTTC.